Listed here are 24 T cell receptor beta chains from one sample, sequenced in a study of T cell responses to AZD1222 COVID-19 vaccine. Here immunoSEQ multiplex PCR was the method, and the copy in TCRdb shows in-frame clones only, minus some. This sample carries roughly 120,000 clones, around nine tenths of them seen once, and the ten largest clones take 8% to 10%. The sample here was peripheral blood, taken on day 0 of AZD1222 vaccination. The origin of the receptors is an adult in good health.

The chain carries TRBV28 and TRBJ2-1; D perhaps matches TRBD2 (5 bases). V was shortened by 6 bases and J by 5 bases, with 11 bases between the two germline ends. The CDR3 has 13 residues. Germline CDR1 reads MDHEN; CDR2 reads SYDVKM. The CDR3 coding sequence is TGTGCCAGCAGCTACCCCGGGAACAATGAGCAGTTCTTC. This encodes CASSYPGNNEQFF.

The gene calls are TRBV28 and TRBJ2-7, with D hard to call. CDR3 length equals 14 residues. Germline V gene sequence: CDR1 MDHEN, CDR2 SYDVKM. Trimming cost V 5 bases and J 2 bases, with 13 bases left between them. CDR3 in amino acids: CASSTPRPPYEQYF. The CDR3 region has the DNA TGTGCCAGCAGTACCCCGAGGCCCCCCTACGAGCAGTACTTC. The whole variable domain, filled in from reference TRBV28 and TRBJ2-7, reads DVKVTQSSRYLVKRTGEKVFLECVQDMDHENMFWYRQDPGLGLRLIYFSYDVKMKEKGDIPEGYSVSREKKERFSLILESASTNQTSMYLCASSTPRPPYEQYFGPGTRLTVT.

The V call is TRBV6-5, the J call TRBJ1-1; 9 bases are a match to TRBD1. This CDR3 has 15 amino acids. Trimming at V came to 2 bases and at J to 0 bases, leaving 1 base not matched to a gene. Germline CDR1 reads MNHEY; CDR2 reads SVGAGI. The CDR3 here is CASSYDRGVNTEAFF. The CDR3 bases are TGTGCCAGCAGTTACGACAGGGGGGTGAACACTGAAGCTTTCTTT.

The chain is built from TRBV6-5 and TRBJ2-1; D not resolved. Per germline, CDR1 MNHEY and CDR2 SVGAGI. The CDR3 is 15 residues long. V lost 2 bases, J lost 10 bases, and 18 bases lay in between. CDR3 amino acids: CASSYQATVFSEQFF. The DNA for the CDR3 is TGTGCCAGCAGTTACCAGGCAACTGTTTTTTCAGAGCAGTTCTTC.

This sequence joins TRBV7-2 and TRBJ1-5; tentatively, D is TRBD1 (6 bases). V was trimmed by 1 base and J by 8 bases, leaving 15 bases between them. From germline, CDR1 is SGHTA and CDR2 FQGNSA. The CDR3 length is 15 residues. In DNA form, the CDR3 reads TGTGCCAGCAGCTTAGGTCTCCGGGGGCAGGAGCCCCAGCATTTT. Its translation is CASSLGLRGQEPQHF.

The V call is TRBV6-5, the J call TRBJ2-3; no definite D call. The CDR3 spans 15 residues. Deletions cut 1 base from V and 0 bases from J, with 8 bases between. Germline values: CDR1 MNHEY, CDR2 SVGAGI. The CDR3 is CASSYYSGSTDTQYF. The CDR3 DNA follows: TGTGCCAGCAGTTACTATTCCGGGAGCACAGATACGCAGTATTTT.

The chain couples TRBV18 to TRBJ1-2, with D possibly TRBD1 on 5 matching bases. Germline V CDR1 and CDR2: KGHSH, LQKENI. V was cut by 4 bases and J by 4 bases, with 10 bases left in between. This CDR3 contains 13 residues. The CDR3 reads CASSRDQSYGYTF. The CDR3 nucleotides are TGTGCCAGCTCACGGGACCAGAGCTATGGCTACACCTTC. Full variable domain (outside the CDR3, taken from reference TRBV18 and TRBJ1-2): NAGVMQNPRHLVRRRGQEARLRCSPMKGHSHVYWYRQLPEEGLKFMVYLQKENIIDESGMPKERFSAEFPKEGPSILRIQQVVRGDSAAYFCASSRDQSYGYTFGSGTRLTVV.

V gene TRBV18 combines with J gene TRBJ1-2; D gene ambiguous. The V end was cut by 3 bases, the J end by 0 bases, with 8 bases between. The CDR3 loop spans 14 amino acids. CDR1 is KGHSH, CDR2 LQKENI, per germline. The CDR3 spells CASSPPGANYGYTF. The CDR3 region has the DNA TGTGCCAGCTCACCTCCTGGGGCTAACTATGGCTACACCTTC. Drawing the rest from reference TRBV18 and TRBJ1-2, the complete variable domain is NAGVMQNPRHLVRRRGQEARLRCSPMKGHSHVYWYRQLPEEGLKFMVYLQKENIIDESGMPKERFSAEFPKEGPSILRIQQVVRGDSAAYFCASSPPGANYGYTFGSGTRLTVV.

The chain links TRBV10-3 to TRBJ2-1, with 8 bases that match TRBD2. The V gene end was trimmed by 10 bases and the J gene end by 5 bases; junction bases not matched to a gene: 13. The CDR3 is made up of 15 amino acids. Germline values: CDR1 ENHRY, CDR2 SYGVKD. This CDR3 reads CATASGGADNNEQFF. The DNA for the CDR3 is TGTGCCACCGCATCGGGGGGGGCCGACAACAATGAGCAGTTCTTC.

The rearrangement uses TRBV27 and TRBJ1-1; TRBD1 agrees at 7 bases. CDR3 size: 15 residues. Germline CDR1 MNHEY, CDR2 SMNVEV (reference sequence). With V trimmed by 2 bases and J by 4 bases, 7 bases remained unmatched. This chain's CDR3 is CASSLLTGVPTEAFF. CDR3 in DNA: TGTGCCAGCAGTTTACTTACAGGGGTCCCCACTGAAGCTTTCTTT.

This rearrangement joins TRBV19 to TRBJ2-7, with D perhaps matching TRBD2 (6 bases). CDR3 length: 13 amino acids. Germline lookup yields CDR1 LNHDA and CDR2 SQIVND (reference sequence). The V gene lost 6 bases and the J gene lost 3 bases, with 12 bases spanning the gap. This CDR3 is CASSETSSYEQYF. The CDR3 DNA follows: TGTGCCAGTAGCGAAACTAGCAGCTACGAGCAGTACTTC. The full variable domain, completed using reference TRBV19 and TRBJ2-7, is DGGITQSPKYLFRKEGQNVTLSCEQNLNHDAMYWYRQDPGQGLRLIYYSQIVNDFQKGDIAEGYSVSREKKESFPLTVTSAQKNPTAFYLCASSETSSYEQYFGPGTRLTVT.

The CDR3 nucleotides are TGCAGCGTTGAAATGGAGACCCAGTACTTC. This translates into CSVEMETQYF. The chain employs TRBV29-1 and TRBJ2-5, with no clear D. CDR1 and CDR2 (germline): SQVTM, ANQGSEA. This CDR3 comprises 10 residues. The V and J ends lost 2 bases and 5 bases respectively, with 3 bases between them.

On this clone itself: At one end the junction does not follow the germline gene, possibly because of a read error. The gene calls are TRBV6-1 and TRBJ2-7, with TRBD1 identical over 7 bases. From germline, CDR1 is MNHNS and CDR2 SASEGT. This CDR3 has 11 residues. CDR3 loop: CASSEIWDSQF. Here the CDR3 DNA reads TGTGCCAGCAGTGAAATCTGGGACAGCCAGTTC.

This chain connects TRBV7-2 to TRBJ1-1, with D possibly being TRBD1 (5 bases). The germline V gene has CDR1 SGHTA and CDR2 FQGNSA. This CDR3 comprises 13 residues. The V gene lost 6 bases and the J gene lost 0 bases, with 8 bases spanning the gap. For the CDR3, the DNA is TGTGCCAGCAGGCAGGGACTGAACACTGAAGCTTTCTTT. It specifies CASRQGLNTEAFF. Full variable domain (remainder filled in from reference TRBV7-2 and TRBJ1-1): GAGVSQSPSNKVTEKGKDVELRCDPISGHTALYWYRQSLGQGLEFLIYFQGNSAPDKSGLPSDRFSAERTGGSVSTLTIQRTQQEDSAVYLCASRQGLNTEAFFGQGTRLTVV.

V gene TRBV6-1 combines with J gene TRBJ2-7, with D unresolved. CDR1 and CDR2 from the germline V gene are MNHNS and SASEGT. V gave up 2 bases and J gave up 0 bases, with 11 bases separating them. This CDR3 region has 15 residues. CDR3 region: CASSEISTYSYEQYF. CDR3 DNA: TGTGCCAGCAGTGAAATCTCAACCTACTCCTACGAGCAGTACTTC.

The chain joins TRBV29-1 to TRBJ1-5, with TRBD1 identical over 8 bases. Germline CDR1 and CDR2: SQVTM and ANQGSEA. This CDR3 has 14 residues. J was trimmed by 3 bases and V by 5 bases; bases with no gene match: 6. The CDR3 coding sequence is TGCAGCGTTTCCGGGACAGGACCCAATCAGCCCCAGCATTTT. This translates into CSVSGTGPNQPQHF. The entire variable domain, with the rest obtained from reference TRBV29-1 and TRBJ1-5, is as follows: SAVISQKPSRDICQRGTSLTIQCQVDSQVTMMFWYRQQPGQSLTLIATANQGSEATYESGFVIDKFPISRPNLTFSTLTVSNMSPEDSSIYLCSVSGTGPNQPQHFGDGTRLSIL.

This sequence joins TRBV19 and TRBJ2-1, with 10 bases fitting TRBD2. Germline V lookup: CDR1 LNHDA, CDR2 SQIVND (reference sequence). Trimming took 2 bases from V and 4 from J; bases not matched to a gene: 11. This CDR3 region has 18 residues. The CDR3 DNA follows: TGTGCCAGTAGTATAAGAAGTCTAGCGGGAGTCCTTTACAATGAGCAGTTCTTC. The encoded protein is CASSIRSLAGVLYNEQFF.

The chain uses TRBV7-2 and TRBJ1-1; D remains unclear. V was clipped by 1 base and J by 1 base, with 10 bases between them. The CDR3 extends over 15 amino acids. Germline CDR1 reads SGHTA; CDR2 reads FQGNSA. The CDR3 nucleotides read TGTGCCAGCAGCTTAGGAGGTGTGGGGAACACTGAAGCTTTCTTT. Translation gives CASSLGGVGNTEAFF.

This chain links TRBV11-1 with TRBJ2-7; TRBD1 aligns across 12 bases. The CDR3 length is 19 residues. Germline CDR1 and CDR2: SGHAT and FQDESV (reference sequence). The V segment lost 0 bases and the J segment 7 bases; nucleotides outside the gene matches: 16. Here the CDR3 reads CASSLALPKWGQGASEQYF. For the CDR3, the DNA is TGTGCCAGCAGCTTAGCCCTTCCCAAGTGGGGACAGGGGGCGTCGGAGCAGTACTTC.

Turning to this clone: The DNA is left out, because the CDR3 cannot be placed on it with certainty; the CDR3 is given as TCRdb lists it. The V gene is TRBV7-8, the J gene TRBJ1-2; the table calls TRBD1, which could not be checked here. Ends included, the CDR3 has 15 residues. Germline CDR1 reads SGHVS; CDR2 reads FQNEAQ. This CDR3 is CASSLVGQGAPLDTF.

V gene TRBV19 combines with J gene TRBJ1-5; D not certain. V shed 5 bases and J shed 2 bases, with 16 bases lying between them. This CDR3 has 16 residues. Germline CDR1 reads LNHDA; CDR2 reads SQIVND (reference sequence). Here the CDR3 DNA reads TGTGCCAGTAGTTCATCCGCAGGTACGGGCAATCAGCCCCAGCATTTT. As protein: CASSSSAGTGNQPQHF.

The chain employs TRBV20-1 and TRBJ2-3; 12 bases fit TRBD2. This CDR3 spans 17 amino acids. The V gene's germline CDR1 is DFQATT and CDR2 SNEGSKA (reference sequence). V was pared by 3 bases and J by 0 bases, with 7 bases of the junction left unmatched. CDR3 bases: TGCAGTGCTAGTAGGCTAGCGGGGGGGACTAGCACAGATACGCAGTATTTT. As protein: CSASRLAGGTSTDTQYF.

The genes are TRBV6-5 and TRBJ2-5; 7 nucleotides match TRBD1. The CDR3 extends over 13 amino acids. Germline assignment: CDR1 MNHEY and CDR2 SVGAGI. The junction had 3 bases not matched to a gene; V was cut back by 6 bases and J by 2 bases. The CDR3 coding sequence is TGTGCCAGCAGCCGGGACAGACAAGAGACCCAGTACTTC. Translation: CASSRDRQETQYF.

The genes are TRBV6-7 and TRBJ2-7; 7 bases are shared with TRBD2. TRBV6-7 is assigned to the ORF class and has an uncertain function. This CDR3 has 15 residues. V dropped 4 bases and J dropped 6; count of bases not matched to a gene: 12. The CDR3 DNA sequence: TGTGCCAGCAGTTGTTCTAGCGGAAGCCCGCGCGAGCAGTACTTC. Translation: CASSCSSGSPREQYF.